The 5 T cell receptor beta chains listed next were all sequenced from one sample in a study of T cells in Graves' hyperthyroidism and ophthalmopathy. Amplification of TCR beta CDR3 regions used RNA as the template. Using the HTBI primer set, a first-round RT-PCR was run on the TCR CDR3. TCRdb passed the multiplex PCR reads through MiXCR, listing each CDR3 protein once. The repertoire holds 560,000 or so distinct CDR3 sequences, with around 45% as singletons. Sequencing was performed on peripheral blood or thyroid tissue (not recorded which). Receptors were obtained from a woman between 18 and 29 years old with Graves' hyperthyroidism.

The CDR3 here is CASSLDRVSPEEQFF. CDR3 bases: TGTGCCAGCAGCTTAGACAGGGTGAGCCCTGAAGAGCAGTTCTTC. The chain recombines TRBV7-3 with TRBJ2-5, with 7 bases lining up with TRBD1. Near its end, the DNA agrees better with TRBJ2-1, so the J call may be wrong. The CDR3 length is 15 residues. The germline CDR1 and CDR2 sequences are SGHTA and FQGTGA.

CDR3 bases: TGCAGTGCTAGAGAAGCGGGGAACGAGCAGTACTTC. This codes for CSAREAGNEQYF. The rearrangement links TRBV20-1 to TRBJ2-7; 7 bases align to TRBD2. The junction had 1 base not matched to a gene; V was cut back by 0 bases and J by 5 bases. From germline, CDR1 is DFQATT and CDR2 SNEGSKA (reference sequence). This CDR3 spans 12 amino acids.

This clonotype was seen many times. The chain joins TRBV24-1 to TRBJ2-5, with 10 positions matching TRBD1. The CDR3 has 16 residues. Germline assignment: CDR1 KGHDR and CDR2 SFDVKD. Trimming took 5 bases from V and 5 from J; bases not matched to a gene: 10. CDR3 bases: TGTGCCACCAGTGCTACTCGACAGGGGGCGGGTGAGACCCAGTACTTC. This codes for CATSATRQGAGETQYF.

The sample holds many counts of this clonotype. This rearrangement joins TRBV2 to TRBJ1-2; D remains ambiguous. Germline assignment: CDR1 SNHLY and CDR2 FYNNEI. Trimming shortened V by 0 bases and J by 7 bases, and 9 bases separated the two germline ends. This CDR3 has 13 residues. In DNA, the CDR3 is TGTGCCAGCAGTGAAGCGCGGGGAGCTGGCTACACCTTC. It is translated as CASSEARGAGYTF.

The chain recombines TRBV12-3 or TRBV12-4 with TRBJ1-3; no clear D gene. V lost 7 bases, J lost 0 bases, and 19 bases lay in between. CDR3 size: 17 residues. CDR3 in DNA: TGTGCCAGCAACCATTGGCGGAGGGTCCTCTCTGGAAACACCATATATTTT. Translating gives CASNHWRRVLSGNTIYF.